These T cell receptor beta chains were read from a single sample in a study of cytomegalovirus exposure and HLA in healthy donors. TCRdb's table, derived via immunoSEQ multiplex PCR, lists solely in-frame clones and lacks some. The data show around 130,000 clones, roughly 74% seen once. The sequencing input was PBMCs. The receptors were gathered from a man aged 40-55 years in good health and CMV-seropositive. Each CDR3 is given with its conserved first and last residue. D genes are given only for firm matches. Clone sizes are given selectively: once, few, many, or a class where the clone is expanded.

TRBJ2-7 - TRBD1 TRBV27 TGTGCCAGCAGTTTAGGGACAGGACCCTACGAGCAGTACTTC CASSLGTGPYEQYF
TRBJ2-2 - TRBD1 TRBV11-2 TGTGCCAGCAGCCCACGTCCGGGACAGGGTAACACCGGGGAGCTGTTTTTT CASSPRPGQGNTGELFF
TRBJ1-1 - - TRBV7-7 TGTGCTAGCAGCTTTCCAAGGGGCTACACTGAAGCTTTCTTT CASSFPRGYTEAFF
TRBJ2-5 - TRBD2 TRBV7-9 TGTGCCAGCTCTCTTAGCGGGAGCCAAGAGACCCAGTACTTC CASSLSGSQETQYF
TRBJ1-1 - - TRBV29-1 TGCAGCGTTCGAGGTCGTCTCATGAACACTGAAGCTTTCTTT CSVRGRLMNTEAFF
TRBJ2-7 - - TRBV5-1 TGCGCCAGCAGCTTGACTAGCCGGTACGACGAGCAGTACTTC CASSLTSRYDEQYF
TRBJ1-1 - - TRBV5-4 TGTGCCAGTGGGGGGACCCGGAACACTGAAGCTTTCTTT CASGGTRNTEAFF
TRBJ1-1 few TRBD1 TRBV5-6 TGTGCCAGCAGCCCGGTGGGACAGGGGGAAGCTTTCTTT CASSPVGQGEAFF
TRBJ2-1 - TRBD2 TRBV5-4 TGTGCCAGCACCTCCTCCCTAGCGGGGGGTAACAATGAGCAGTTCTTC CASTSSLAGGNNEQFF
TRBJ2-5 few TRBD2 TRBV6-5 TGTGCCAGCAGCTCGGGACTAGCTGTCGTGACCCAGTACTTC CASSSGLAVVTQYF
TRBJ1-1 - - TRBV29-1 TGCAGCGTTGACCGAGGAGGGGCTGAAGCTTTCTTT CSVDRGGAEAFF
TRBJ1-2 - TRBD1 TRBV7-8 TGTGCCAGCAGTCATCGGGGACAGGGCAACTATGGCTACACCTTC CASSHRGQGNYGYTF
TRBJ1-2 - - TRBV9 TGTGCCAGCAGCCCTTCGGGCCGCCGGGGTGGCTACACCTTC CASSPSGRRGGYTF
TRBJ2-1 few TRBD1 TRBV5-1 TGCGCCAGCAGCTCCACAGGGGGTTTGGGTAATGAGCAGTTCTTC CASSSTGGLGNEQFF
TRBJ2-7 - TRBD1 TRBV18 TGTGCCAGCTCACCACTACCGACAGCCCCTCCGGGACAGTCCTACGAGCAGTACTTC CASSPLPTAPPGQSYEQYF
TRBJ2-3 - - TRBV11-2 TGTGCCAGCAGTAGGACACGACGCACAGATACGCAGTATTTT CASSRTRRTDTQYF
TRBJ2-2 - - TRBV2 TGTGCCAGCAGATCCGACACCTCGAACACCGGGGAGCTGTTTTTT CASRSDTSNTGELFF